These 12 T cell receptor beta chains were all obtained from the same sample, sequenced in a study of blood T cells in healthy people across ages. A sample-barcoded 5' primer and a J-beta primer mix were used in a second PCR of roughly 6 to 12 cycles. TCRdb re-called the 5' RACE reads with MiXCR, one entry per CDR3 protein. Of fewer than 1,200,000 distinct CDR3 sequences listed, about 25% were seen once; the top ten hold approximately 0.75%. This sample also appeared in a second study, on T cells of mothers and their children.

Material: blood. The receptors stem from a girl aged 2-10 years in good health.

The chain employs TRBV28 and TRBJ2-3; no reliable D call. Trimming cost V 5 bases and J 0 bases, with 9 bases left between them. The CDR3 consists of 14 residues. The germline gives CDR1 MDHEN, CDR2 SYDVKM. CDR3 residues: CASSETGSTDTQYF. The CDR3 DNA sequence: TGTGCCAGCAGTGAAACCGGGAGCACAGATACGCAGTATTTT.

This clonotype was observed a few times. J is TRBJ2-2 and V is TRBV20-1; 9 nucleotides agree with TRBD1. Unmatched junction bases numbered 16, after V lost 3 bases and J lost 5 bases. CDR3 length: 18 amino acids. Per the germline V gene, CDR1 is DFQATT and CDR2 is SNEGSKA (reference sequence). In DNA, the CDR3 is TGCAGTGCTAGGGGGGACAGGGTCGGCGGGAGTAGGACCGGGGAGCTGTTTTTT. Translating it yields CSARGDRVGGSRTGELFF.

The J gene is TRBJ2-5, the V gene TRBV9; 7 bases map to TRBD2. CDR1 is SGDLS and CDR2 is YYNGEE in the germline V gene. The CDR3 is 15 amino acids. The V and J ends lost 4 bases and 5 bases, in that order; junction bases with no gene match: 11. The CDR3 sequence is CASSPERDWGETQYF. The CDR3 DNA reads TGTGCCAGCAGCCCCGAGCGGGACTGGGGGGAGACCCAGTACTTC.

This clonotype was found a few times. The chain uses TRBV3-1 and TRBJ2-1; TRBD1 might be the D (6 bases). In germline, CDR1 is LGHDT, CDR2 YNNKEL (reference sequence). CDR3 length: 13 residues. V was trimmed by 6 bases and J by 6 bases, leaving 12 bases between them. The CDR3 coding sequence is TGTGCCAGCAGTGCGGCCAGGGGCAATGAGCAGTTCTTC. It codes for CASSAARGNEQFF.

The CDR3 coding sequence is TGTGCCAGCAGTCAGGGAAACGTAGCCAAAAACATTCAGTACTTC. It encodes CASSQGNVAKNIQYF. V gene TRBV12-3 or TRBV12-4 combines with J gene TRBJ2-4; TRBD1 might be the D (5 bases). V lost 5 bases and J 0 bases, leaving 11 bases between the germline ends. The CDR3 is made up of 15 amino acids.

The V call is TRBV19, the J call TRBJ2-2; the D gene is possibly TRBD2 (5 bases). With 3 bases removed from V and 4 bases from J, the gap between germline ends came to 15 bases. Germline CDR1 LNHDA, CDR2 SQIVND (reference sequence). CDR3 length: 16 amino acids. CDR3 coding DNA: TGTGCCAGTAGTATTAGCCGGGGAGTTATCACCGGGGAGCTGTTTTTT. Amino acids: CASSISRGVITGELFF.

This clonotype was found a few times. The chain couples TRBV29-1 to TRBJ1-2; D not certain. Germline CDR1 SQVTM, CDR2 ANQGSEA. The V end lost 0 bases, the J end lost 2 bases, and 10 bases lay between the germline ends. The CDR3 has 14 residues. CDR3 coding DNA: TGCAGCGTTGAAGACACAGTGCTCAACTATGGCTACACCTTC. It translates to CSVEDTVLNYGYTF.

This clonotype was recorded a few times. The CDR3: CASNRGHPTDTQYF. The DNA of the CDR3 is TGTGCCAGCAACAGGGGGCATCCCACAGATACGCAGTATTTT. The V call is TRBV27, the J call TRBJ2-3; TRBD1 matches 9 bases. The junction had 4 bases not matched to a gene; V was cut back by 7 bases and J by 2 bases. The germline V gene has CDR1 MNHEY and CDR2 SMNVEV (reference sequence). The CDR3 covers 14 residues.

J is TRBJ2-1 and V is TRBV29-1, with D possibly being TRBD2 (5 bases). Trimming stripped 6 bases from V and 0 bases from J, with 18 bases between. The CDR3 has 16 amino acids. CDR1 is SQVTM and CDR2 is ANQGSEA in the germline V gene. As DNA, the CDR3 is TGCAGCGTGGTCGGAGGCCTAATGAGCTCCTACAATGAGCAGTTCTTC. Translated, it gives CSVVGGLMSSYNEQFF.

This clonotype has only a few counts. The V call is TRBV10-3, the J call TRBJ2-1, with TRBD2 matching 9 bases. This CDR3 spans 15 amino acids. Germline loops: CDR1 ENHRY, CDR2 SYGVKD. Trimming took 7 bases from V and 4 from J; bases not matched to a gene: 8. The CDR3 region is CAITQGLAVYNEQFF. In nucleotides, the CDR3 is TGTGCCATCACCCAGGGACTAGCCGTTTACAATGAGCAGTTCTTC.

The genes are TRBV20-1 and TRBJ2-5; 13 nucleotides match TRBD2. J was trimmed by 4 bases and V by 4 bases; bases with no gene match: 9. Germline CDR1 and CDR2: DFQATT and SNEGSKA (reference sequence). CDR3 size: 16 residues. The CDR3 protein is CSATGGLAGAGETQYF. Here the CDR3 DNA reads TGCAGTGCTACAGGTGGACTAGCGGGAGCGGGAGAGACCCAGTACTTC.

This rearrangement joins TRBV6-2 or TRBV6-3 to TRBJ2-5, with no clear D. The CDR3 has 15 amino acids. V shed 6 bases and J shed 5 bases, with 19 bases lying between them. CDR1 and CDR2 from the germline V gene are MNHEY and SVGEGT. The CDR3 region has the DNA TGTGCCAGCAGCCCTCGTACACATCCTCGGGAGACCCAGTACTTC. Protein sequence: CASSPRTHPRETQYF.